This is a list of T cell receptor beta chains from one sample in a study of cytomegalovirus exposure and HLA in healthy donors. Sequencing was performed with immunoSEQ multiplex PCR; in TCRdb, only in-frame clones are kept and a portion is missing. This sample has around 60,000 clones, with approximately 93% found just once. The sample was PBMCs. Receptors were obtained from a man aged 18 to 30 in good health and CMV-seropositive. Each CDR3 is given with its conserved first and last residue. A D gene is named only where the DNA matches it firmly. A row's size may be missing; if present it is once, few, many or a size class.

size: -
V: TRBV28
J: TRBJ2-5
D: TRBD2
DNA: TGTGCCAGCAGTTTATCCGGACTAGCGGGGGGGCGTTCGTTAGAGACCCAGTACTTC
CDR3: CASSLSGLAGGRSLETQYF

size: once
V: TRBV28
J: TRBJ1-2
D: TRBD1
DNA: TGTGCCAGCAGCCTTACCCGACAGGGGAGGGATGGCTACACCTTC
CDR3: CASSLTRQGRDGYTF

size: once
V: TRBV29-1
J: TRBJ1-2
D: TRBD1
DNA: TGCAGCGTTGAAGGGTCGGACAGGGGGTATGGCTACACCTTC
CDR3: CSVEGSDRGYGYTF

size: -
V: TRBV28
J: TRBJ2-2
D: TRBD1
DNA: TGTGCCAGCATATCAGCCGGGACAGCGGCGAACACCGGGGAGCTGTTTTTT
CDR3: CASISAGTAANTGELFF

size: -
V: TRBV7-9
J: TRBJ1-3
D: -
DNA: TGTGCCAGCAGCTTAGCGCGGGCGGCGGGCGACACCATATATTTT
CDR3: CASSLARAAGDTIYF

size: -
V: TRBV2
J: TRBJ2-2
D: TRBD2
DNA: TGTGCCAGCAGTAAAACCCCTCCTTTAGCGGGAGGTCCCACCGGGGAGCTGTTTTTT
CDR3: CASSKTPPLAGGPTGELFF

size: -
V: TRBV18
J: TRBJ2-7
D: TRBD1
DNA: TGTGCCAGCTCACCGGGGCAGGGGGCCCACGAGCAGTACTTC
CDR3: CASSPGQGAHEQYF

size: -
V: TRBV5-6
J: TRBJ1-6
D: -
DNA: TGTGCCAGCAACCTCCTGGACAGCGATAATTCACCCCTCCACTTT
CDR3: CASNLLDSDNSPLHF

size: -
V: TRBV4-3
J: TRBJ2-1
D: -
DNA: TGCGCCAGCAGCCAAGCGACTAGGGTCCCTAACAATGAGCAGTTCTTC
CDR3: CASSQATRVPNNEQFF

size: -
V: TRBV28
J: TRBJ1-2
D: -
DNA: TGTGCCAGCAGGTTACAGGAAGTCTATGGCTACACCTTC
CDR3: CASRLQEVYGYTF

size: -
V: TRBV18
J: TRBJ1-2
D: TRBD1
DNA: TGTGCCAGCTCACAGGACAGGGTTAACTATGGCTACACCTTC
CDR3: CASSQDRVNYGYTF

size: -
V: TRBV2
J: TRBJ1-3
D: -
DNA: TGTGCCAGCAGGGAGGTGATAGGGGGAAACACCATATATTTT
CDR3: CASREVIGGNTIYF

size: -
V: TRBV11-3
J: TRBJ2-7
D: -
DNA: TGTGCCAGCAGCCCTCCCCCGGGTGGGACTTACGAGCAGTACTTC
CDR3: CASSPPPGGTYEQYF

size: once
V: TRBV10-1
J: TRBJ2-5
D: TRBD2
DNA: TGCGCCAGCAGTGAGTCGAGTAGCGGGGGGCAAGAGACCCAGTACTTC
CDR3: CASSESSSGGQETQYF

size: -
V: TRBV30
J: TRBJ2-5
D: -
DNA: TGTGCCTGGACGCGGCGCTCGGGAGAGACCCAGTACTTC
CDR3: CAWTRRSGETQYF

size: -
V: TRBV10-3
J: TRBJ2-1
D: TRBD1
DNA: TGTGCCATCAGTGTGACCGACAGGGCTAGTCTCAATGAGCAGTTCTTC
CDR3: CAISVTDRASLNEQFF

size: -
V: TRBV27
J: TRBJ2-7
D: TRBD1
DNA: TGTGCCAGCAGCCGACCGGGACAGGAGACCTTCGAGCAGTACTTC
CDR3: CASSRPGQETFEQYF

size: once
V: TRBV19
J: TRBJ1-5
D: TRBD1
DNA: TGTGCCAGTACCCCTAGGGGGCAGAGCTGGGACAATCAGCCCCAGCATTTT
CDR3: CASTPRGQSWDNQPQHF

size: -
V: TRBV10-3
J: TRBJ2-2
D: TRBD1
DNA: TGTGCCATCAGTCCGGGACAGGGTACCCACGGGGAGCTGTTTTTT
CDR3: CAISPGQGTHGELFF

size: -
V: TRBV28
J: TRBJ2-2
D: TRBD2
DNA: TGTGCCAGCAGTCCCGGGACTAGCGACACCGGGGAGCTGTTTTTT
CDR3: CASSPGTSDTGELFF

size: -
V: TRBV27
J: TRBJ2-7
D: TRBD1
DNA: TGTGCCAGCAGTTCGACAGGGGCCTCCTACGAGCAGTACTTC
CDR3: CASSSTGASYEQYF

size: -
V: TRBV27
J: TRBJ1-2
D: -
DNA: TGTGCCAGCAGTGAAACGGGGAACTATGGCTACACCTTC
CDR3: CASSETGNYGYTF

size: -
V: TRBV12-5
J: TRBJ2-5
D: TRBD1
DNA: TGTGCTAGTGGTTTGGGACAGGGGCCCCAAGAGACCCAGTACTTC
CDR3: CASGLGQGPQETQYF